This paragraph reports one TCR beta chain. Its antigen is still unknown. A J-beta primer mix and a sample-barcoded 5' primer were used in a second PCR of roughly 6 to 11 cycles. TCRdb re-called the 5' RACE reads through MiXCR, storing one row per CDR3 protein. In the table there are roughly 1,800,000 distinct CDR3 sequences, just under 50% of which are singletons. These data belong to a study of blood T cells in healthy people across ages. Overall study results and limits: Long-lived donors carried more naive CD4+ cells and greater diversity than aged donors. Measured against age, TCR beta diversity per million T cells decreased in a roughly linear manner. The unsorted PBMCs prevented any conclusive comparison of naive versus antigen-experienced cells.

The sequenced sample consisted of blood. This sequence originates from a woman aged 40 to 50 in good health.

Written as DNA, the CDR3 is TGTGCCAGCTCACCGCGGCTTGGCGGGGCCGGATACACAGATACGCAGTATTTT. It translates to CASSPRLGGAGYTDTQYF. The rearrangement joins TRBV18 to TRBJ2-3; the D gene is possibly TRBD2 (6 bases). The germline V and J ends were trimmed by 3 bases and 2 bases, with 21 bases remaining between them. CDR3 length: 18 residues. The V gene's germline CDR1 is KGHSH and CDR2 LQKENI.